These T cell receptor beta chains were read from a single sample in a study of shared clonotypes between healthy human individuals. This table comes from immunoSEQ multiplex PCR, and its TCRdb copy is limited to in-frame clones, with some not included. Of about 1 million clones in the sample, about 70% were seen once. Sequenced sample: memory CD4+ T cells sorted from blood. These receptors all come from a man between 18 and 35 years old in good health. Both conserved end residues are part of each CDR3. The order of the fields is J gene, V gene, clone size, D gene, CDR3 DNA, CDR3 protein. D genes are given only for firm matches. Clone size is given for some rows only: seen once, a few or many times, or a class if the clone is expanded.

>TRBJ2-1|TRBV12-5|NA|TRBD1
TGTGCTAGTGGTGCTGGACAGGGGGTTTACAATGAGCAGTTCTTC
CASGAGQGVYNEQFF
>TRBJ2-1|TRBV10-3|few|NA
TGTGCCATCAGTGCCTCTAACGAGCAGTTCTTC
CAISASNEQFF
>TRBJ2-2|TRBV7-8|NA|NA
TGTGCCAGCAGCTCTCGTCCATCTTTTGGGATGCTGGGAAACACCGGGGAGCTGTTTTTT
CASSSRPSFGMLGNTGELFF
>TRBJ1-5|TRBV30|many|NA
TGTGCCTGGGCGTCGGGCACGTATAGCAATCAGCCCCAGCATTTT
CAWASGTYSNQPQHF
>TRBJ2-1|TRBV25-1|NA|TRBD2
TGTGCCAGCAGTGCCCCCCTAGCGGGTCGCGGGAATGAGCAGTTCTTC
CASSAPLAGRGNEQFF
>TRBJ2-1|TRBV9|NA|TRBD1
TGTGCCAGCAGCCAGGGGGTATCCGCCTCTGAGCAGTTCTTC
CASSQGVSASEQFF
>TRBJ2-1|TRBV11-3|NA|NA
TGTGCCAGCAGCCAAACGAAATACAATGAGCAGTTCTTC
CASSQTKYNEQFF
>TRBJ1-2|TRBV7-2|NA|NA
TGTGCCAGCAGCTCCCAATGGGTTGGCTACACCTTC
CASSSQWVGYTF
>TRBJ2-3|TRBV9|NA|TRBD1
TGTGCCAGCAGCACTAGACAGGGGCATGGGAGTGATACGCAGTATTTT
CASSTRQGHGSDTQYF
>TRBJ1-5|TRBV9|NA|NA
TGTGCCAGCAGCCGACAGGCGGATCAGCCCCAGCATTTT
CASSRQADQPQHF
>TRBJ2-2|TRBV5-4|NA|NA
TGTGCCAGCAGCTTGGGAGCGGGCGGGGAGCTGTTTTTT
CASSLGAGGELFF
>TRBJ2-1|TRBV10-2|once|TRBD2
TGCGCCAGCAGGCTAGCGGGTTCCCCTCATTACAATGAGCAGTTCTTC
CASRLAGSPHYNEQFF
>TRBJ2-7|TRBV7-9|NA|TRBD1
TGTGCCAGCAGCCCCGACAGGGGGCGCGTTGCCGAGCAGTACTTC
CASSPDRGRVAEQYF
>TRBJ2-1|TRBV19|NA|NA
TGTGCCAGTAGTATAGTTTGGACAGAGTACAATGAGCAGTTCTTC
CASSIVWTEYNEQFF
>TRBJ2-3|TRBV2|NA|TRBD1
TGTGCCAGCAGGGTAGGGGGCTCTAGCACAGATACGCAGTATTTT
CASRVGGSSTDTQYF
>TRBJ2-3|TRBV9|NA|NA
TGTGCCAGCAGCGTACGGGGTCTCGGAGATACGCAGTATTTT
CASSVRGLGDTQYF
>TRBJ1-2|TRBV29-1|NA|NA
TGCAGCGTCAGACAGGACTATGGCTACACCTTC
CSVRQDYGYTF
>TRBJ2-5|TRBV5-1|NA|TRBD1
TGCGCCAGCAGCTCCGGACAGGGGTTAAGCGCGGAGACCCAGTACTTC
CASSSGQGLSAETQYF
>TRBJ1-1|TRBV19|NA|TRBD1
TGTGCCAGCACCCCAGGGGGGGCGGAAGGCACTGAAGCTTTCTTT
CASTPGGAEGTEAFF
>TRBJ1-4|TRBV28|NA|TRBD1
TGTGCCAGCAGGCCGCGCTACAGGGGAACTAATGAAAAACTGTTTTTT
CASRPRYRGTNEKLFF
>TRBJ1-5|TRBV2|NA|TRBD1
TGTGCCAGCAGCGAGGACAGGGGGGTTCAGCCCCAGCATTTT
CASSEDRGVQPQHF
>TRBJ2-7|TRBV5-1|NA|NA
TGCGCCAGCAGCTTGAATCAATCCCCCTACGAGCAGTACTTC
CASSLNQSPYEQYF
>TRBJ2-1|TRBV28|NA|TRBD1
TGTGCCAGCAGTCAGCAGGGGGCTCATGAGCAGTTCTTC
CASSQQGAHEQFF
>TRBJ2-2|TRBV12-5|NA|NA
TGTGCTAGTGGTTTGCCCCAAGGCCAACCGAACACCGGGGAGCTGTTTTTT
CASGLPQGQPNTGELFF
>TRBJ1-5|TRBV6-1|NA|NA
TGTGCCAGCAGTGGGGGCGGGTGGGATATAAGCAATCAGCCCCAGCATTTT
CASSGGGWDISNQPQHF
>TRBJ2-7|TRBV19|once|NA
TGTGCCAGTAGTAAGACAGGGACTTTCCCCTACGAGCAGTACTTC
CASSKTGTFPYEQYF
>TRBJ2-1|TRBV18|NA|TRBD1
TGTGCCAGCTCACCGGGACAGGCCAGCTCCTACAATGAGCAGTTCTTC
CASSPGQASSYNEQFF
>TRBJ2-6|TRBV5-1|once|NA
TGCGCCAGCGTTGAAGTACCTGGGGCCAACGTCCTGACTTTC
CASVEVPGANVLTF